This T cell receptor beta chain is from a study of vaccination and CD4 T cells after COVID-19. Study-level background: Each participant underwent a two-dose regimen of either the BNT162b2 or the mRNA-1273 vaccine. Cells received overlapping spike peptides from SARS-CoV-2, HCoV-NL63, HCoV-OC43 and HCoV-229E as stimulation.

The treatment here: roughly 10-day PBMC culture with coronavirus spike peptide pools or control peptides (ViraFEST assay). This CDR3 spans 14 amino acids. Germline-derived CDR1 and CDR2 are SNHLY and FYNNEI. With 6 bases clipped from V and 6 bases from J, the junction kept 9 bases outside the gene matches. Sequenced with the Oncomine TCR Beta short-read assay was DNA taken from cultured CD4+ T cells. TCRdb itself ran the PCR reads through MiXCR, one entry per CDR3 protein. The sample consists of approximately 11,000 distinct CDR3 sequences, about 19% of them appearing once. Turning to this clonotype: The antigen is undetermined.

The TCR comes from a human donor who received a COVID-19 vaccine. The chain recombines TRBV2 with TRBJ2-5; TRBD1 matches at 8 bases. Sequenced material: CD4+ T cells from blood, cultured in vitro, taken before SARS-CoV-2 vaccination. In nucleotides, the CDR3 is TGTGCCAGCAGCCCGGACAGGGCGAGGAAGACCCAGTACTTC. Amino acid sequence: CASSPDRARKTQYF. Together with reference TRBV2 and TRBJ2-5, the CDR3 gives the full variable domain: EPEVTQTPSHQVTQMGQEVILRCVPISNHLYFYWYRQILGQKVEFLVSFYNNEISEKSEIFDDQFSVERPDGSNFTLKIRSTKLEDSAMYFCASSPDRARKTQYFGPGTRLLVL.